These 4 T cell receptor beta chains were sequenced from one sample in a study of blood T cell repertoires in COVID-19. Clones were sequenced by immunoSEQ multiplex PCR, and TCRdb holds only the in-frame ones, with some missing. The sample has about 76,000 clones; around nine tenths are singletons. Sequenced sample: peripheral blood. The receptors originated from a human donor in a cohort sampled during active COVID-19.

V gene TRBV4-3 combines with J gene TRBJ2-7, with TRBD2 identical over 8 bases. The CDR3 is 15 amino acids. The V segment lost 1 base and the J segment 0 bases; nucleotides outside the gene matches: 2. The germline V gene has CDR1 LGHNA and CDR2 YSLEER. The DNA of the CDR3 is TGCGCCAGCAGCCAAGTAGCGGGGAGCTCCTACGAGCAGTACTTC. Amino acid sequence: CASSQVAGSSYEQYF.

The V gene is TRBV7-2, the J gene TRBJ2-6; TRBD1 agrees at 8 bases. In germline, CDR1 is SGHTA, CDR2 FQGNSA. V dropped 2 bases and J dropped 2; count of bases not matched to a gene: 8. The CDR3 has 18 residues. The CDR3 spells CASSLRSATGAGANVLTF. CDR3 nucleotides: TGTGCCAGCAGCTTACGTTCTGCGACAGGGGCTGGGGCCAACGTCCTGACTTTC.

This clone was detected only once. The gene calls are TRBV6-1 and TRBJ2-3, with 10 bases matching TRBD1. Looked up from germline, CDR1 is MNHNS and CDR2 is SASEGT. V trimming: 4 bases; J trimming: 5 bases; junction bases outside the gene matches: 12. This CDR3 is 17 amino acids long. CDR3 sequence reads: CASSGVRGTGAQDTQYF. In DNA, the CDR3 is TGTGCCAGCAGTGGGGTCCGCGGGACAGGGGCCCAAGATACGCAGTATTTT.

The chain couples TRBV7-3 to TRBJ2-3; no clear D. The CDR3 consists of 16 residues. Germline V gene sequence: CDR1 SGHTA, CDR2 FQGTGA. V was shortened by 1 base and J by 0 bases, with 11 bases between the two germline ends. The chain's CDR3 is CASSLNPGPSTDTQYF. The CDR3 DNA follows: TGTGCCAGCAGCTTAAATCCAGGCCCTAGCACAGATACGCAGTATTTT.